These T cell receptor beta chains were read from a single sample in a study of T cell responses to AZD1222 COVID-19 vaccine. Here immunoSEQ multiplex PCR was the method, and the copy in TCRdb shows in-frame clones only, minus some. Among roughly 150,000 clones listed, about 90% were seen once. The material was peripheral blood, obtained 28 days after the second AZD1222 dose. The receptors come from an adult who received the AZD1222 COVID-19 vaccine. Both conserved end residues are part of each CDR3.

v_call	cdr3_aa
TRBV7-8	CASSLVQAGEAFF
TRBV10-3	CAISDSVRRTGNTIYF
TRBV3-1/TRBV3-2	CASSQLQGGVGYTF
TRBV6-2/TRBV6-3	CASSYADARGTDTQYF
TRBV2	CASSVDPGTQNGYTF
TRBV7-8	CASSLGGQGANNEQFF
TRBV27	CASNAGSHNSPLHF
TRBV18	CASSPLGTGGQETQYF
TRBV6-5	CASSYRSGGDKNIQYF
TRBV30	CAWSSVDEQFF
TRBV6-1	CASSDLLTSYGYTF
TRBV3-1/TRBV3-2	CASSYSETGGQETQYF
TRBV27	CASSFRGQGNTEAFF
TRBV18	CASSPIQSFSGNTIYF
TRBV11-2	CASSFPAGGTQETQYF
TRBV9	CASSVAPSTDTQYF
TRBV2	CASSEEGDQPQHF
TRBV10-2	CASSVTGGNTGELFF
TRBV27	CASSLWGEDYSYNSPLHF
TRBV18	CASSPLGDTYGYTF
TRBV6-1	CASSEYRPYEQYF
TRBV6-5	CASSPGPPNTEAFF
TRBV18	CASSQTQGTLYGYTF
TRBV7-8	CASSLARWAPLHF
TRBV19	CASSDQDNEQFF
TRBV6-5	CASSRRTGPEQYF
TRBV10-3	CAIAQQGGNSNQPQHF
TRBV4-1	CASSQDPRGSREKLFF
TRBV5-1	CASSFTGGYGYTF
TRBV5-1	CASSLATSGGTDTQYF
TRBV6-1	CASSEGPNTEAFF
TRBV12-3/TRBV12-4	CASSYSGETQYF
TRBV5-1	CASSIGGVREQFF
TRBV7-2	CASSLRGAGTEAFF
TRBV5-4	CASSPTGTDTQYF
TRBV6-6	CASSTGQGPEGYTF
TRBV13	CASSLEGETQYF
TRBV20-1	CSASSAGELFF
TRBV11-2	CASSLELEGEQFF
TRBV27	CASSPSGGIETQYF